The rows below give T cell receptor beta chains drawn from one sample of a study of cytomegalovirus exposure and HLA in healthy donors. Profiled with immunoSEQ multiplex PCR; TCRdb holds only in-frame clones, not every one. The table lists some 190,000 clones, around 75% of them singletons. Sequenced: PBMCs. These receptors originate from a female donor in good health and CMV-seronegative. The CDR3 runs from the conserved cysteine through the conserved F or W. Fields, in order: V gene, J gene, D gene, CDR3 protein. D genes are given only for firm matches.

v_call: TRBV6-1; j_call: TRBJ2-3; d_call: -; cdr3_aa: CASSVTLPQGSSTDTQYF
v_call: TRBV4-1; j_call: TRBJ2-1; d_call: -; cdr3_aa: CASSQEEGDEQFF
v_call: TRBV15; j_call: TRBJ1-1; d_call: -; cdr3_aa: CATSRGQRNTEAFF
v_call: TRBV4-3; j_call: TRBJ2-2; d_call: TRBD2; cdr3_aa: CASSPSRQGLALTGELFF
v_call: TRBV2; j_call: TRBJ2-1; d_call: -; cdr3_aa: CASSDWTANEQFF
v_call: TRBV5-1; j_call: TRBJ1-1; d_call: -; cdr3_aa: CASSLERTNTEAFF
v_call: TRBV9; j_call: TRBJ1-6; d_call: TRBD1; cdr3_aa: CASSEGGQRNEYNSPLHF
v_call: TRBV7-8; j_call: TRBJ2-6; d_call: -; cdr3_aa: CASSFRESGANVLTF
v_call: TRBV6-6; j_call: TRBJ2-2; d_call: -; cdr3_aa: CASSYSGDTPTGELFF
v_call: TRBV5-4; j_call: TRBJ2-3; d_call: TRBD2; cdr3_aa: CASSPGLVGKDTQYF
v_call: TRBV11-2; j_call: TRBJ2-1; d_call: TRBD1; cdr3_aa: CASRPNRGQVVGEQFF